The 21 T cell receptor beta chains in this list originate from one sample, sequenced in a study of tumor and adjacent non-tumor tissue in lung cancer (dated by TCRdb to 2016 to 2018). RNA was isolated from bulk unsorted tissue, and RNA quality was assessed with a NanoDrop ND-1000 and an Agilent 2100. The library was built by means of multiplex PCR. Instrument on record: Illumina HiSeq 2500. Following protocols modified from ARM-PCR, the researchers constructed TCRbeta libraries through three rounds of nested PCR with primers (Table S4). TCRdb took the public reads, trimmed them with fastp at Q25, ran MiXCR for clone calling and kept in-frame beta chains. Here each entry gathers all rows of one CDR3 protein and keeps the most common genes and DNA. The sample has approximately 75,000 distinct CDR3 sequences on record, about three quarters of them singletons. Less than 15% of the sample belongs to the ten largest clones.

The sample comprised lung tumor tissue. These receptors originate from a woman aged 45-65 years with non-small cell lung cancer.

This clonotype occurred many times. This chain uses TRBV28 with TRBJ1-6; D unclear. V lost 2 bases, J lost 11 bases, and 13 bases lay in between. The CDR3 consists of 14 residues. Looked up from germline, CDR1 is MDHEN and CDR2 is SYDVKM. CDR3 sequence reads: CASSLAAGQPPLHF. CDR3 nucleotides: TGTGCCAGCAGTTTAGCGGCAGGCCAGCCACCCCTCCACTTT.

About this clonotype itself: With a much larger clone just one base away, this may be a read error. This sequence joins TRBV12-3 or TRBV12-4 and TRBJ2-3; possibly TRBD1 or TRBD2 for D (5 bases each). The CDR3 consists of 13 residues. The CDR3 DNA reads TGTGCCAGCACCCCGGGGCGCACAGATACGCAGAATTTT. Amino acids: CASTPGRTDTQNF.

Turning to this clonotype: Sequence at one end of the junction differs from germline and may be a read error. The chain joins TRBV11-2 to TRBJ2-7; 9 bases are shared with TRBD1. CDR3 length equals 16 residues. Germline V CDR1 and CDR2: SGHAT, FQNNGV. This CDR3 reads CASRQGQGEFPYEQYF. The CDR3 DNA reads as TGTGCCAGCAGGCAGGGACAGGGAGAGTTCCCCTACGAACAGTACTTC.

On this clonotype itself: One end of the junction varies from germline; a read error may be responsible. The V call is TRBV4-2, the J call TRBJ2-7, with 13 bases lining up with TRBD2. This CDR3 spans 18 amino acids. Germline V CDR1 and CDR2: LGHNA, YNFKEQ. Written as DNA, the CDR3 is TGTGCCAGCAGCCAGGACGGACTAGCGGGAGAAGACCGCTACGAGCAATACTTC. Translation gives CASSQDGLAGEDRYEQYF.

Concerning this clonotype itself: This may be a read error: a much more frequent sequence differs by one nucleotide. The final CDR3 position lacks the conserved phenylalanine or tryptophan, pointing to a likely read error. The V call is TRBV20-1, the J call TRBJ1-4; D is uncertain. The CDR3 length is 11 residues. Trimming left V 7 bases short and J 8 bases short, with 11 bases between. CDR1 is DFQATT and CDR2 is SNEGSKA in the germline V gene (reference sequence). The CDR3 nucleotides are TGCAGTGTGGAGGCGGGGGAAAAACTGTTTATT. Its translation: CSVEAGEKLFI.

Details on this clonotype: This may come from a read error, since a much larger clone is one base off. The chain has TRBV24-1 and TRBJ2-1; D uncertain. Per the germline V gene, CDR1 is KGHDR and CDR2 is SFDVKD. The CDR3 covers 15 residues. V was cut by 0 bases and J by 3 bases, with 8 bases left in between. The CDR3 bases are TGTGCCACCAGTGATTTGGCGGCTAACTACAATGAGCAGTTCTTC. Residues: CATSDLAANYNEQFF.

Note on this clonotype: The CDR3 does not end in the conserved phenylalanine or tryptophan, so this is likely a read error. The chain is built from TRBV4-2 and TRBJ2-7; 13 bases align to TRBD2. With V trimmed by 0 bases and J by 10 bases, 15 bases remained unmatched. Per the germline V gene, CDR1 is LGHNA and CDR2 is YNFKEQ. CDR3 length equals 18 residues. The CDR3 protein is CASSQEGLAGEERYGQYI. The CDR3 nucleotides read TGTGCCAGCAGCCAAGAAGGACTAGCGGGAGAAGAACGCTACGGCCAGTACATC.

The table lists this clonotype with a few counts. A much larger clone differs from this one at a single base, so this may be a read error. Here the CDR3 omits its conserved ending phenylalanine or tryptophan, so a read error is the likely source. No DNA is shown, since the ends of the CDR3 on it are uncertain; the CDR3 is the one TCRdb lists. The rearrangement links TRBV7-9 to TRBJ2-1; the DNA was not used to check the table's D call, TRBD1. The CDR3 sequence runs 11 residues, both termini included. Germline lookup yields CDR1 SEHNR and CDR2 FQNEAQ (reference sequence). The CDR3 here is CASSFRDVLFL.

This clonotype was seen just once. The chain carries TRBV6-1 and TRBJ1-1; a weak D match, TRBD1 (5 bases). This CDR3 comprises 13 residues. Trimming took 8 bases from V and 13 from J, leaving 23 bases between them. Looked up from germline, CDR1 is MNHNS and CDR2 is SASEGT. DNA of the CDR3: TGTGCCAGCGGTCCCGGGGCAGGGTACAAAGTTTTCTTT. It is translated as CASGPGAGYKVFF.

Regarding this clonotype: A clone one base away is much larger, so this may be a read error. The rearrangement joins TRBV28 to TRBJ2-7; TRBD2 is a possible D gene (6 bases). The germline V gene encodes CDR1 MDHEN and CDR2 SYDVKM. This CDR3 contains 14 residues. This chain's CDR3 is CTSSLSGGPHEQYF. CDR3 DNA: TGTACCAGCAGTTTGAGCGGAGGGCCCCACGAGCAGTACTTC.

The rearrangement uses TRBV4-2 and TRBJ2-7, with 9 bases lining up with TRBD2. V shed 0 bases and J 13 bases; nucleotides not matched to a gene: 16. Germline V CDR1 and CDR2: LGHNA, YNFKEQ. The CDR3 is 16 amino acids. The CDR3: CASSQDGISGSYEQYF. The CDR3, as DNA: TGTGCCAGCAGCCAAGATGGGATTAGCGGGAGTTACGAACAATACTTC.

This clonotype was recorded a few times. A much larger clone sits a single nucleotide away, making a read error possible. The chain carries TRBV5-1 and TRBJ2-7; the match to TRBD1 covers 12 bases. The CDR3 is 16 amino acids. The V gene's germline CDR1 is SGHRS and CDR2 YFSETQ. The V gene end was trimmed by 4 bases and the J gene end by 5 bases; junction bases not matched to a gene: 10. This chain's CDR3 is CASSADAGTGGNEQYF. CDR3 coding DNA: TGCGCCAGCAGCGCAGATGCCGGGACAGGGGGCAACGAGCAGTACTTC.

The CDR3 here is CSAAELSEAARGVIQYF. The CDR3 DNA is TGCAGTGCTGCAGAGCTCTCAGAAGCAGCAAGAGGGGTCATTCAGTACTTC. The rearrangement links TRBV20-1 to TRBJ2-4; D possibly uses TRBD1 or TRBD2 (5 bases each). The CDR3 is 17 amino acids. Per germline, CDR1 DFQATT and CDR2 SNEGSKA (reference sequence). Trimming removed 5 bases from V and 9 bases from J, with 29 bases in between.

As regards this clonotype: The junction and the germline gene differ at one end; a read error may be behind it. This chain connects TRBV4-1 to TRBJ2-7; 8 nucleotides align to TRBD2. Germline CDR1 reads MGHRA; CDR2 reads YSYEKL. The CDR3 spans 14 residues. Here the CDR3 reads CTSNQDRGGYEQYF. The DNA of the CDR3 is TGCACCAGCAACCAAGATCGGGGGGGCTACGAGCAGTACTTC.

Worth noting for this clonotype: This could be a read error, since a much larger clone is one nucleotide away. The rearrangement uses TRBV6-4 and TRBJ1-2; D is unclear. Per germline, CDR1 MRHNA and CDR2 SNTAGT. The length of the CDR3 is 15 residues. V shed 2 bases and J shed 8 bases, with 18 bases lying between them. Here the CDR3 DNA reads TGTGCCAGCAGTGACCCGGCCGGCCCTTCGGGGGGCTACACCTTC. Protein sequence: CASSDPAGPSGGYTF.

Details on this clonotype: The junction departs from the called germline gene at one end, perhaps through a read error. The rearrangement links TRBV20-1 to TRBJ2-1; tentatively, D is TRBD1 or TRBD2 (5 bases each). The germline CDR1 and CDR2 sequences are DFQATT and SNEGSKA (reference sequence). The CDR3 covers 15 residues. The CDR3 region has the DNA TGCAGTGATAGTACCGGGACCGTCTCCTATAATGAGCAGTTCTTC. Translating it yields CSDSTGTVSYNEQFF.

This clonotype was seen just once. One end of the junction is discordant with germline, which a read error may explain. The rearrangement links TRBV6-2 or TRBV6-3 to TRBJ2-7; D unresolved. The CDR3 length is 14 residues. Germline V gene data show CDR1 as MNHEY and CDR2 as SVGEGT. CDR3 region: CARSYYPESYDQYF. CDR3 sequence (DNA): TGTGCCCGCAGTTACTACCCTGAGTCCTACGATCAGTACTTC.

With respect to this clonotype: This could be a read error, since a much larger clone is one nucleotide away. V usage is TRBV25-1 and J usage is TRBJ1-2; TRBD1 matches 8 bases. This CDR3 region has 15 residues. Looked up from germline, CDR1 is MGHDK and CDR2 is SYGVNS. Unmatched junction bases numbered 12, after V lost 8 bases and J lost 4 bases. CDR3 region: CASLEFDRGPYGYTF. The CDR3 region has the DNA TGTGCCAGCCTCGAATTCGACAGGGGCCCCTATGGCTACACCTTC.

As regards this clonotype: This is likely a read error, given that the CDR3 carries no conserved phenylalanine or tryptophan at its end. The limits of the CDR3 on the DNA are not certain, so only TCRdb's listed CDR3 is given. V usage is TRBV6-1 and J usage is TRBJ1-2; TRBD1, as called in the table, went unchecked against the DNA. CDR1 and CDR2 (germline): MNHNS, SASEGT. From its first to its last residue, the CDR3 has 13 amino acids. The CDR3 loop reads CASQSGGVYGYIS.

This chain connects TRBV11-1 to TRBJ2-7; TRBD2 matches 7 bases. Per the germline V gene, CDR1 is SGHAT and CDR2 is FQDESV (reference sequence). The V segment lost 9 bases and the J segment 10 bases; nucleotides outside the gene matches: 24. The CDR3 contains 16 residues. The CDR3 reads CARSDPGTNELEEQYF. In nucleotides, the CDR3 is TGTGCCAGGAGCGACCCCGGGACTAATGAACTCGAGGAACAGTACTTC. The full variable domain, its missing parts supplied by reference TRBV11-1 and TRBJ2-7, is EAEVAQSPRYKITEKSQAVAFWCDPISGHATLYWYRQILGQGPELLVQFQDESVVDDSQLPKDRFSAERLKGVDSTLKIQPAELGDSAMYLCARSDPGTNELEEQYFGPGTRLTVT.

A note on this clonotype: This may arise from a read error, as a much more abundant clone is one base away. This sequence joins TRBV14 and TRBJ2-5; no clear D. The CDR3 totals 14 residues. The V gene's germline CDR1 is SGHDN and CDR2 FVKESK. CDR3 amino acids: CASSQTDRQETRYF. The CDR3, as DNA: TGTGCCAGCAGCCAAACCGACCGACAAGAGACCCGGTACTTC.